The T cell receptor beta chain under discussion was sequenced for a study of identical twins. TCRdb fed the 5' RACE reads into MiXCR, producing one record per CDR3 protein. The sample lists around 300,000 distinct CDR3 sequences, 6.5% to 9.5% occurring once. As for this clonotype: Its matching antigen is unknown.

Trimming stripped 5 bases from V and 5 bases from J, with 17 bases between. The CDR3 totals 14 residues. Germline V lookup: CDR1 DFQATT, CDR2 SNEGSKA (reference sequence). Points from the study as a whole: Fewer insertions were carried by abundant cord blood beta clonotypes, but none was seen in memory repertoires. The degree of excess twin sharing was weaker in beta out-of-frame sequences.

In every case, the donor was a healthy Caucasian. The same data also contributed to another study, on yellow fever vaccine responses in identical twins.

The V gene is TRBV20-1, the J gene TRBJ2-3; weak D call: TRBD2 (6 bases). The TCR originated in a woman younger than 35 in good health. Input material: memory (CD45RO+) T cells sorted from blood. The CDR3 coding sequence is TGCAGTGCTCCCATGTTCGGGCGGGGAGATACGCAGTATTTT. Amino acids: CSAPMFGRGDTQYF.